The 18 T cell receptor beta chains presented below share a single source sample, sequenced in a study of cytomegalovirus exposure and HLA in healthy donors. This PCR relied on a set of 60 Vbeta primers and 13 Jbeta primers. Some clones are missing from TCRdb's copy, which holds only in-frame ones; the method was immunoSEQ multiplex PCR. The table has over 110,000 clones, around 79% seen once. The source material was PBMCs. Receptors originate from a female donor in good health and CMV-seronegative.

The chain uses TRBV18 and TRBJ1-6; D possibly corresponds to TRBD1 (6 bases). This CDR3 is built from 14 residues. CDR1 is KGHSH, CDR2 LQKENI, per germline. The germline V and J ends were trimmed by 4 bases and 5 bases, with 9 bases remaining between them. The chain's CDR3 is CASSQDSHNSPLHF. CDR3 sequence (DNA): TGTGCCAGCTCACAGGACAGTCATAATTCACCCCTCCACTTT.

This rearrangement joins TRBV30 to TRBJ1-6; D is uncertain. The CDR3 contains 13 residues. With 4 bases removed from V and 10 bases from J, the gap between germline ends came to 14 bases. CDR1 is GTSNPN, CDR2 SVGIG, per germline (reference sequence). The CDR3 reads CAWNVGSRSPLHF. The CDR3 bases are TGTGCCTGGAACGTAGGGAGTCGATCACCCCTCCACTTT.

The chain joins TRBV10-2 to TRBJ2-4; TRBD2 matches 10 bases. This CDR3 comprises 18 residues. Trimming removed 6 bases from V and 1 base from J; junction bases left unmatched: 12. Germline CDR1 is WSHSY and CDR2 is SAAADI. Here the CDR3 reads CASRKSPGLAPAKNIQYF. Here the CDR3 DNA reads TGCGCCAGCAGGAAATCTCCGGGACTAGCGCCTGCCAAAAACATTCAGTACTTC.

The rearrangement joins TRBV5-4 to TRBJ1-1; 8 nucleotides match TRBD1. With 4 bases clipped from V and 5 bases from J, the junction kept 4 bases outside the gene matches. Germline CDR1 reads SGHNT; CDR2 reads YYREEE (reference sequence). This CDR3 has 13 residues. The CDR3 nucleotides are TGTGCCAGCAGCAACGGACAGGGAACTGAAGCTTTCTTT. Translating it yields CASSNGQGTEAFF.

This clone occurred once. CDR3 DNA sequence: TGTGCCAGCAGTGAGGCGACAGGGCTGGGTCAGCCCCAGCATTTT. It is translated as CASSEATGLGQPQHF. The chain has TRBV6-6 and TRBJ1-5; 7 bases match TRBD1. The germline CDR1 and CDR2 sequences are MNHNY and SVGAGI (reference sequence). This CDR3 comprises 15 residues. Trimming took 5 bases from V and 6 from J; bases not matched to a gene: 10.

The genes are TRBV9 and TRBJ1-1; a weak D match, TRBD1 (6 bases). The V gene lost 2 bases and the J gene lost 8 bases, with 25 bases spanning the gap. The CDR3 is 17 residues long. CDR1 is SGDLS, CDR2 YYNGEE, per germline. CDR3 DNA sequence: TGTGCCAGCAGCGTCGGGCGGGAGGGACACCCGAGGCGCGAAGCTTTCTTT. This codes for CASSVGREGHPRREAFF.

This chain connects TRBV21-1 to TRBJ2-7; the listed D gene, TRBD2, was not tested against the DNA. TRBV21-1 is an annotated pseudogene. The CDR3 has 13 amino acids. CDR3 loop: CASGVGEYYEQYF. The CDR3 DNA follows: TGTGCCAGCGGCGTAGGAGAGTACTACGAGCAGTACTTC.

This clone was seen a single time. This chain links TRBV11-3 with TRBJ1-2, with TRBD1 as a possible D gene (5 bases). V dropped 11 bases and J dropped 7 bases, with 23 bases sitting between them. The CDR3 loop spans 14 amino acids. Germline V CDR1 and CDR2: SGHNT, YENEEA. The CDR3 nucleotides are TGTGCCGTGTATGATCGGGGGGGGACGGCTGGCTACACCTTC. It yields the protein CAVYDRGGTAGYTF.

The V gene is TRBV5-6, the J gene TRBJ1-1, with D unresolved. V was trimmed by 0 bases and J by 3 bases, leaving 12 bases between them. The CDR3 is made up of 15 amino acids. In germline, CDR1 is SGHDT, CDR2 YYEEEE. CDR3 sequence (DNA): TGTGCCAGCAGCTTGGCCGTGGGCGGGTACACTGAAGCTTTCTTT. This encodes CASSLAVGGYTEAFF.

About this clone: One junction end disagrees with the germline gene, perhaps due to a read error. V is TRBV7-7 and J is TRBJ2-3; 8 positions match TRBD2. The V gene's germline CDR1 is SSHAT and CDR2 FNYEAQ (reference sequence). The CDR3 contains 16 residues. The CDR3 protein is CASSLGVVAGPDTQYF. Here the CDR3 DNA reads TGTGCTAGCAGCTTAGGGGTAGTAGCGGGGCCAGATACGCAGTATTTT.

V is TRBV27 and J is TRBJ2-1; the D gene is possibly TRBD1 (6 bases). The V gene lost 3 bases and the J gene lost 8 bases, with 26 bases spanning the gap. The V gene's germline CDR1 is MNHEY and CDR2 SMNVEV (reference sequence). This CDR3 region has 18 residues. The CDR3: CASSFHYRVPISYDEQFF. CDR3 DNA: TGTGCCAGCAGTTTCCACTACAGGGTCCCTATCTCGTACGATGAGCAGTTCTTC.

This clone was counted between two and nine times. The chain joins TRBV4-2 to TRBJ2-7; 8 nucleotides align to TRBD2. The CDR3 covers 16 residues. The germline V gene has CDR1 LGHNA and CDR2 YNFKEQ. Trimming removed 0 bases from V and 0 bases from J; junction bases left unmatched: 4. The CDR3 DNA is TGTGCCAGCAGCCAAGAGCGAGCGGGGGACTCCTACGAGCAGTACTTC. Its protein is CASSQERAGDSYEQYF.

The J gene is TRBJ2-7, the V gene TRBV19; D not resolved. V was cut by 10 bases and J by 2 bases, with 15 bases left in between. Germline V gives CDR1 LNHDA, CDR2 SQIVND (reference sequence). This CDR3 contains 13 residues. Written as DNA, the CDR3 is TGTGCCACTTCCTCCAGGTTACCCTACGAGCAGTACTTC. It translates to CATSSRLPYEQYF.

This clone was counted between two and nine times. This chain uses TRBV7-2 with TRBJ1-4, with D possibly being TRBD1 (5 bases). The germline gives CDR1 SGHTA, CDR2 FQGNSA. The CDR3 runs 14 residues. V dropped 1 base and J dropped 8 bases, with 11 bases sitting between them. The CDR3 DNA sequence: TGTGCCAGCAGCTTAGTACAGGTCGGCGAAAAACTGTTTTTT. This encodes CASSLVQVGEKLFF.

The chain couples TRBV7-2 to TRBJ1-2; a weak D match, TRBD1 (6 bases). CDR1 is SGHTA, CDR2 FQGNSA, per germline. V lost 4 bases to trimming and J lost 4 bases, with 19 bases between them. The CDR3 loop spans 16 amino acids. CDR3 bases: TGTGCCAGCAGCTCGGGGGGGTCAAAAGGGGGCTATGGCTACACCTTC. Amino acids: CASSSGGSKGGYGYTF. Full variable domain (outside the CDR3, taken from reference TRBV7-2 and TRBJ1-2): GAGVSQSPSNKVTEKGKDVELRCDPISGHTALYWYRQSLGQGLEFLIYFQGNSAPDKSGLPSDRFSAERTGGSVSTLTIQRTQQEDSAVYLCASSSGGSKGGYGYTFGSGTRLTVV.

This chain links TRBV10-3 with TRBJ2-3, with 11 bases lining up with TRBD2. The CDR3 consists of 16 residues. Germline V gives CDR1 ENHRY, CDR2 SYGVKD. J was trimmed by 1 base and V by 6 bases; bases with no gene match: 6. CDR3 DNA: TGTGCCATCAGGGGGACTAGCGGACTACGCACAGATACGCAGTATTTT. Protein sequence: CAIRGTSGLRTDTQYF.

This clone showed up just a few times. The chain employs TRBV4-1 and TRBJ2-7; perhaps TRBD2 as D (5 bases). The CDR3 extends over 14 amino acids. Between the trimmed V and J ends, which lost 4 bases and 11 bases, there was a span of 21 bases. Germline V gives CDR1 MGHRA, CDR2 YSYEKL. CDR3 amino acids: CASSPLGKSPEEYF. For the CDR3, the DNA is TGCGCCAGCAGCCCCCTTGGGAAGTCCCCGGAGGAGTACTTC.

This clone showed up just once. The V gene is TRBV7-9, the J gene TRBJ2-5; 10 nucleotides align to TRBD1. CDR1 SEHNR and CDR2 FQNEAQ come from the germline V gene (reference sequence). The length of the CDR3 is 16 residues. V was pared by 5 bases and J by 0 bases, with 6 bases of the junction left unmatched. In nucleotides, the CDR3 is TGTGCCAGCAGCCCCTGGACAGGGGGACACCAAGAGACCCAGTACTTC. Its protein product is CASSPWTGGHQETQYF.